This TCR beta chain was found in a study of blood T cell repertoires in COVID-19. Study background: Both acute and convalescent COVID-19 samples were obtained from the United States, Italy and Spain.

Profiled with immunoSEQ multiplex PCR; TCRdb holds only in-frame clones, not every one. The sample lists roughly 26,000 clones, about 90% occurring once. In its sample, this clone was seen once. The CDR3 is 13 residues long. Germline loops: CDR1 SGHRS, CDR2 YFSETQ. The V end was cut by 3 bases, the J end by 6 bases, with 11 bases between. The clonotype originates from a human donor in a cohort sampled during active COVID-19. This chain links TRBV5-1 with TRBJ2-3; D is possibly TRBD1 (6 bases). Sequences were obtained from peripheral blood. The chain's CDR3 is CASSSQGSDTQYF. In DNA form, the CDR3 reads TGCGCCAGCAGCTCACAGGGATCTGATACGCAGTATTTT.